Here is one T cell receptor (beta chain) with its context. This specimen belongs to a study of blood T cell repertoires in COVID-19. Methods used by the authors: It was from reference gene primer amplification that nucleated cell counts were estimated. Produced via immunoSEQ multiplex PCR; TCRdb's table is partial and in-frame only. V and J calls and clone size are as listed in that table; D and trimming were resolved from the DNA. The table has approximately 80,000 clones, roughly four fifths seen once; the top ten hold about 16%. Between the trimmed V and J ends, which lost 7 bases and 5 bases, there was a span of 18 bases. CDR3 length: 15 amino acids. Looked up from germline, CDR1 is SEHNR and CDR2 is FQNEAQ (reference sequence).

J is TRBJ1-5 and V is TRBV7-9, with D unclear. The sample was peripheral blood. The receptor comes from a man aged 65 to 85 with active or convalescent COVID-19. The CDR3 sequence: CASTGGEEGHQPQHF. In DNA, the CDR3 is TGTGCCAGCACTGGCGGTGAGGAGGGCCATCAGCCCCAGCATTTT.